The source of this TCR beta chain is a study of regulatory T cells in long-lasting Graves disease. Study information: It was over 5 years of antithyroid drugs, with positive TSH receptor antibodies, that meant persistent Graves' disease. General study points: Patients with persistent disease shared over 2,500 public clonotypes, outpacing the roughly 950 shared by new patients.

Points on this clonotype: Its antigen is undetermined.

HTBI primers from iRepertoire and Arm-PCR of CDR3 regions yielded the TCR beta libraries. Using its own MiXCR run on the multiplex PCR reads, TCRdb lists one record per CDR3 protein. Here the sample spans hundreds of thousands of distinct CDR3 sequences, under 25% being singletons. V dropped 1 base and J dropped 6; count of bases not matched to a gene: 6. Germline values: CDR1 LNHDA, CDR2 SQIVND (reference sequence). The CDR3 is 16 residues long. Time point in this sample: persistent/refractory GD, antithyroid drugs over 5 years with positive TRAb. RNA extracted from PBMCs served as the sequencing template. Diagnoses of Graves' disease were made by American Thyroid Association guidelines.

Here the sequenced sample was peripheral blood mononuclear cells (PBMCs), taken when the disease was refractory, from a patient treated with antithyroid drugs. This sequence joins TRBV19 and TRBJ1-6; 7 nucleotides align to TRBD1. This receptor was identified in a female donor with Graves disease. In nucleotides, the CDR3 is TGTGCCAGTAGTATAGTGGGGCCAGGGGGTAATTCACCCCTCCACTTT. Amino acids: CASSIVGPGGNSPLHF. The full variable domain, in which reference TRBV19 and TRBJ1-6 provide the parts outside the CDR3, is DGGITQSPKYLFRKEGQNVTLSCEQNLNHDAMYWYRQDPGQGLRLIYYSQIVNDFQKGDIAEGYSVSREKKESFPLTVTSAQKNPTAFYLCASSIVGPGGNSPLHFGNGTRLTVT.